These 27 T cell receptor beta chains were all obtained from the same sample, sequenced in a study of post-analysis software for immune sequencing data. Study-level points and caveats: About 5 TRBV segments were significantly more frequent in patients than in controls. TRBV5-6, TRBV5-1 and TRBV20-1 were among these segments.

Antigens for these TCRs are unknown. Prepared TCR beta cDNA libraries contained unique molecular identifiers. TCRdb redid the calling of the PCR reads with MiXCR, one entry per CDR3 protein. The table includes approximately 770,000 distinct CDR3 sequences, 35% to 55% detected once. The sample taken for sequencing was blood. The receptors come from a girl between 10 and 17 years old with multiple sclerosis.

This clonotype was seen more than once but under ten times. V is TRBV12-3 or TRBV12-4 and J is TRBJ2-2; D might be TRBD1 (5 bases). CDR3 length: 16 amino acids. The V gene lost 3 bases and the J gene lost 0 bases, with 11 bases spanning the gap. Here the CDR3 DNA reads TGTGCCAGCAGTTTTTCCAGGGCCGCGAACACCGGGGAGCTGTTTTTT. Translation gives CASSFSRAANTGELFF.

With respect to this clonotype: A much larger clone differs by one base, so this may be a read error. CDR3 in amino acids: CCAGGPSYEQYF. CDR3 DNA: TGCTGTGCTGGGGGACCATCCTACGAGCAGTACTTC. V usage is TRBV20-1 and J usage is TRBJ2-7; D assignment may be TRBD1 or TRBD2 (5 bases each). Germline CDR1 reads DFQATT; CDR2 reads SNEGSKA (reference sequence). The CDR3 is 12 residues long.

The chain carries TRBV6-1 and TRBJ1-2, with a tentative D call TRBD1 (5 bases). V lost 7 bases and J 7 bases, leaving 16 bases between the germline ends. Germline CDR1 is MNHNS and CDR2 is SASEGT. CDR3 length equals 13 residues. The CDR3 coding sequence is TGTGCCAGCAAGGCCCTAAGTCAGGGTGGCTACACCTTC. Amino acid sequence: CASKALSQGGYTF.

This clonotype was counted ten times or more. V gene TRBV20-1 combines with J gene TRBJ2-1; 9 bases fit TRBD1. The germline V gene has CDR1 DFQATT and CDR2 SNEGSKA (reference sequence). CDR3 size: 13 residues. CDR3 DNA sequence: TGCAGCTTTGGCAGCGGGACAGGGAATGAGCAGTTCTTC. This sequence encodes CSFGSGTGNEQFF.

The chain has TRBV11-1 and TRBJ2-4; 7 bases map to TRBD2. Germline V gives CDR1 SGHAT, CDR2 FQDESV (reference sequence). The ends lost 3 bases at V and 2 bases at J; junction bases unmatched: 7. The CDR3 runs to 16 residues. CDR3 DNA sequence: TGTGCCAGCAGCTTCGGAGCGGGAAGGCCCAAAAACATTCAGTACTTC. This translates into CASSFGAGRPKNIQYF.

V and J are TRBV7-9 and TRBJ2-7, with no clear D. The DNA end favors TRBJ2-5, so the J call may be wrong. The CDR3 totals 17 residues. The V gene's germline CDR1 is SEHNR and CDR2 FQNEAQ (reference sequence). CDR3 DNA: TGTGCCAGCAGCCCAATAGACGCGACGGAAACACAAGAGACCCAGTACTTC. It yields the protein CASSPIDATETQETQYF.

The CDR3 DNA is TGTGCCAGCAGTCCCCTCTACAATGAGCAGTTCTTC. It yields the protein CASSPLYNEQFF. The chain uses TRBV28 and TRBJ2-1; D remains unclear. V was cut by 5 bases and J by 3 bases, with 5 bases left in between. This CDR3 spans 12 amino acids. Germline V lookup: CDR1 MDHEN, CDR2 SYDVKM.

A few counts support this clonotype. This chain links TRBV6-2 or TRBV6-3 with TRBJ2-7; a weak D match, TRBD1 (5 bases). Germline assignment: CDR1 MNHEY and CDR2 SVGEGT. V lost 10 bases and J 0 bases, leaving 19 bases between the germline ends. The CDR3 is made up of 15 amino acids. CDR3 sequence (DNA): TGTGCCATCTCCTATTTACCGACAGACTCCTACGAGCAGTACTTC. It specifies CAISYLPTDSYEQYF.

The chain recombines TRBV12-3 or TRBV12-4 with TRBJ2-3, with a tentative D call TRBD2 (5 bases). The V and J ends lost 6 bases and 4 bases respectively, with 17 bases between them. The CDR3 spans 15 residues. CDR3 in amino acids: CASSPSRVPPDTQYF. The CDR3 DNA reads TGTGCCAGCAGCCCTTCGCGGGTCCCCCCAGATACGCAGTATTTT.

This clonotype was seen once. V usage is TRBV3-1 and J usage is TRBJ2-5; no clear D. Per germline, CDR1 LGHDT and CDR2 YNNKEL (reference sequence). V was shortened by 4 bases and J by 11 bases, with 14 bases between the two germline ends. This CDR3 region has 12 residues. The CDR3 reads CASSPSGAEQYF. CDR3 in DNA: TGTGCCAGCAGCCCGTCCGGTGCGGAGCAGTACTTC.

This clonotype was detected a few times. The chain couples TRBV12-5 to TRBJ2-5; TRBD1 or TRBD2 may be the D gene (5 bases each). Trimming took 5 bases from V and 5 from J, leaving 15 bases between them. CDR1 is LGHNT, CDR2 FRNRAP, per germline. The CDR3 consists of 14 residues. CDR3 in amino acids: CASGPPGATETQYF. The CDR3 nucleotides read TGTGCTAGTGGTCCTCCCGGGGCCACCGAGACCCAGTACTTC.

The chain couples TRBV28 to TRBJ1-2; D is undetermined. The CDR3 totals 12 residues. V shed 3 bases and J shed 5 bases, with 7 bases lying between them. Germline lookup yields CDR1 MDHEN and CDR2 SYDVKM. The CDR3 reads CASSFGQYGYTF. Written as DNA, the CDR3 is TGTGCCAGCAGTTTCGGGCAGTATGGCTACACCTTC.

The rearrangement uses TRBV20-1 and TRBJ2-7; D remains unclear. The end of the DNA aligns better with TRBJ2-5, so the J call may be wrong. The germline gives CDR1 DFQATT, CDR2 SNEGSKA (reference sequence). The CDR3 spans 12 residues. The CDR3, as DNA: TGCAGTGCAGGAACTTTACGGGAGACCCAGTACTTC. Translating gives CSAGTLRETQYF.

In nucleotides, the CDR3 is TGTGCCAGCAGACCTACGGGGGTAAACGAGCAGTACTTC. Residues: CASRPTGVNEQYF. V usage is TRBV12-3 or TRBV12-4 and J usage is TRBJ2-7, with D maybe TRBD2 (6 bases). The CDR3 extends over 13 amino acids. Trimming took 6 bases from V and 5 from J, leaving 14 bases between them.

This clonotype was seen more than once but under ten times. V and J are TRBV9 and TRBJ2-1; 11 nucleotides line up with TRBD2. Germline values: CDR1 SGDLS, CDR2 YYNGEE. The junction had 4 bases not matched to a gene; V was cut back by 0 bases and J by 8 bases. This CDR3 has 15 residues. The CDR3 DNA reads TGTGCCAGCAGCGTAGCGACTAGCGGGATGGATGAGCAGTTCTTC. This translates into CASSVATSGMDEQFF.

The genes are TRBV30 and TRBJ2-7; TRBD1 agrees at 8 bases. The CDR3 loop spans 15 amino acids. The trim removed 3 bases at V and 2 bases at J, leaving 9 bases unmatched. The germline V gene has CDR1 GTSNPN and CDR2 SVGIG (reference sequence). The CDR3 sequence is CAWSKPGQVTYEQYF. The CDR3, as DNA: TGTGCCTGGAGCAAGCCGGGACAGGTTACCTACGAGCAGTACTTC.

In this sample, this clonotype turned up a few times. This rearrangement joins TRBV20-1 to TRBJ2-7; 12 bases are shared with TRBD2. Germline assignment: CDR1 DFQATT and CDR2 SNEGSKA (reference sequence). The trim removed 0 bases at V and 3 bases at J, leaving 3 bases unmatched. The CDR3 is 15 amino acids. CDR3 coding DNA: TGCAGTGCTAGAGACAGGACTAGCGGGATCTACGAGCAGTACTTC. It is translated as CSARDRTSGIYEQYF.

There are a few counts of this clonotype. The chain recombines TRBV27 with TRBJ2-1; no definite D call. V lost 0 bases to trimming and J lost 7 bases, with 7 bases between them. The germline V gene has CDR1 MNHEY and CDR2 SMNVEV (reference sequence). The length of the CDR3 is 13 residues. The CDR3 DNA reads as TGTGCCAGCAGTTTATCTGGGTTTAATGAGCAGTTCTTC. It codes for CASSLSGFNEQFF.

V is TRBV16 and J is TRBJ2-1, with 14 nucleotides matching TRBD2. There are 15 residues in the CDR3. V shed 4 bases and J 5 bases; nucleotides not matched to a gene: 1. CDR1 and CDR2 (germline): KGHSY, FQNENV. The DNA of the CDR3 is TGTGCCAGCAGCCGACTAGCGGGAGGGCACAATGAGCAGTTCTTC. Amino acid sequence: CASSRLAGGHNEQFF.

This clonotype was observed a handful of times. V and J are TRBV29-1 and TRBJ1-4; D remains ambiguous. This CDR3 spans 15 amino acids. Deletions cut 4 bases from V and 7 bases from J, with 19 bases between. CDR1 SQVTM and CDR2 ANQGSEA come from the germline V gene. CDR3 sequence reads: CSVATGQATPEKLFF. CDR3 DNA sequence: TGCAGCGTTGCAACGGGCCAGGCTACACCTGAAAAACTGTTTTTT. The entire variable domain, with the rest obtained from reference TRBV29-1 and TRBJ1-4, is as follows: SAVISQKPSRDICQRGTSLTIQCQVDSQVTMMFWYRQQPGQSLTLIATANQGSEATYESGFVIDKFPISRPNLTFSTLTVSNMSPEDSSIYLCSVATGQATPEKLFFGSGTQLSVL.

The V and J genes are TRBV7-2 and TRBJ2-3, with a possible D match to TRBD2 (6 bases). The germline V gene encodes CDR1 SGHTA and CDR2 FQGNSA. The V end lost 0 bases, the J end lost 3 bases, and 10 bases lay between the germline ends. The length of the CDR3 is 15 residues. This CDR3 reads CASSLAGGWTDTQYF. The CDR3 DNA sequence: TGTGCCAGCAGCTTAGCGGGGGGTTGGACAGATACGCAGTATTTT. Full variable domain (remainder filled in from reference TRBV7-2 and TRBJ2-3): GAGVSQSPSNKVTEKGKDVELRCDPISGHTALYWYRQSLGQGLEFLIYFQGNSAPDKSGLPSDRFSAERTGGSVSTLTIQRTQQEDSAVYLCASSLAGGWTDTQYFGPGTRLTVL.

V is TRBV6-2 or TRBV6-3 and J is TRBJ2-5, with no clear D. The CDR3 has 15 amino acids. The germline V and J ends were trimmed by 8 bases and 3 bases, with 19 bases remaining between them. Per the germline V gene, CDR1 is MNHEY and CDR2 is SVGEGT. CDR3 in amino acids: CASHPDQWNKETQYF. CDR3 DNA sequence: TGTGCCAGCCACCCCGACCAGTGGAATAAAGAGACCCAGTACTTC.

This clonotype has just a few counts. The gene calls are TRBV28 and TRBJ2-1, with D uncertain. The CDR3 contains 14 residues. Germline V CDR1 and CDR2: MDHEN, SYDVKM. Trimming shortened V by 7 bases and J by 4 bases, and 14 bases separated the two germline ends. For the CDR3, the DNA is TGTGCCAGCACCCGACCACGAGGTTACAATGAGCAGTTCTTC. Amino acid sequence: CASTRPRGYNEQFF.

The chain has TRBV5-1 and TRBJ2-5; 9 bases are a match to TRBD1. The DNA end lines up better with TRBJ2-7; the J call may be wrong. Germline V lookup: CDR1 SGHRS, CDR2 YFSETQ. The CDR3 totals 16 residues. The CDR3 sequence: CASSFPGTGLSSEQYF. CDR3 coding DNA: TGCGCCAGCAGCTTTCCCGGGACAGGGCTTTCTAGCGAGCAGTACTTC.

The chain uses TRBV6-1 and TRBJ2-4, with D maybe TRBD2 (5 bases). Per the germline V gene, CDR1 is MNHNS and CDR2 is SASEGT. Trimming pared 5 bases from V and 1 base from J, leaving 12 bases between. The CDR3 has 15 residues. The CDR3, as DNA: TGTGCCAGCAGTATGTACCCGGGGGCCAAAAACATTCAGTACTTC. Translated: CASSMYPGAKNIQYF.

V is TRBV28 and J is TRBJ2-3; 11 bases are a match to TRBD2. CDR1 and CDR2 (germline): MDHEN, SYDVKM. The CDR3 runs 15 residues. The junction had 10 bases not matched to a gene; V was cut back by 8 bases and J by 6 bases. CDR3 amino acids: CASLAGGPVWDTQYF. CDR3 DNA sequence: TGTGCCAGCTTAGCGGGAGGGCCGGTTTGGGATACGCAGTATTTT.

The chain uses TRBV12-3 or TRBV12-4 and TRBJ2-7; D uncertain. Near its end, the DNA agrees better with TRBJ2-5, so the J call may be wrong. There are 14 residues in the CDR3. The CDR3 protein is CASSSDSKAETQYF. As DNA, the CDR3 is TGTGCCAGCAGTTCCGACTCCAAGGCCGAGACCCAGTACTTC.